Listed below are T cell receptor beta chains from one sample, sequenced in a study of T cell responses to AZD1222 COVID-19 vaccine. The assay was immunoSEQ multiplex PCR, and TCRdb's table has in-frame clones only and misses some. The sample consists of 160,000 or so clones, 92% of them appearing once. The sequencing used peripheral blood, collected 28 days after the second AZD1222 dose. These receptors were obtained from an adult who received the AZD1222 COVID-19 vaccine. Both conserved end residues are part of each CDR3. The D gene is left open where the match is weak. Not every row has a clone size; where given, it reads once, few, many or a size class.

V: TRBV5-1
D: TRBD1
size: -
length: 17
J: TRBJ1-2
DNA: TGCGCCAGCAGCTTGTCCCCTATCAGAACAGGGGGCTGGAGGGACACCTTC
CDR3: CASSLSPIRTGGWRDTF

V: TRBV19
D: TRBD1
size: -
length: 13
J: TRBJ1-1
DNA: TGTGCCAGTTCGACAGGGTTAAGGACTGAAGCTTTCTTT
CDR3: CASSTGLRTEAFF

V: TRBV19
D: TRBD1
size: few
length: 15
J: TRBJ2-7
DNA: TGTGCCAGTAGTATAGACCTACAGGGGTCCTACGAGCAGTACTTC
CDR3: CASSIDLQGSYEQYF

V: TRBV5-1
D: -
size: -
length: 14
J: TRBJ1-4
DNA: TGCGCCAGCAGCAGGGACGCCGGCGGAGAAAAACTGTTTTTT
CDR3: CASSRDAGGEKLFF

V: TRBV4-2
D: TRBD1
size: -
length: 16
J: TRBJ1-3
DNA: TGTGCCAGCAGCCAAGATGGGACAGCCACTGGAAACACCATATATTTT
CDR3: CASSQDGTATGNTIYF

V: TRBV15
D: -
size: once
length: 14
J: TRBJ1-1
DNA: TGTGCCACCAGCGAGGGCCTCATGAACACTGAAGCTTTCTTT
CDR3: CATSEGLMNTEAFF

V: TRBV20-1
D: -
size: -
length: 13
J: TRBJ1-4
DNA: TGCAGTGCTAGTCGAGGGAATAATGAAAAACTGTTTTTT
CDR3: CSASRGNNEKLFF

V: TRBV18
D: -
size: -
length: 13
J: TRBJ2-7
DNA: TGTGCCAGCTCACCGGGGGTGGCCTACGAGCAGTACTTC
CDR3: CASSPGVAYEQYF

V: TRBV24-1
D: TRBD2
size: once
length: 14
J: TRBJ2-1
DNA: TGTGCCACCAGTCAGCGGGGGGGTTACAATGAGCAGTTCTTC
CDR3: CATSQRGGYNEQFF

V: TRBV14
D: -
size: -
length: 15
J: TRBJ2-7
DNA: TGTGCCAGCAGCCAGGGTCAAGGGCCTTTCTACGAGCAGTACTTC
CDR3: CASSQGQGPFYEQYF

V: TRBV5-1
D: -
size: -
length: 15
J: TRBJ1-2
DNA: TGCGCCAGCAGCTTGGGAGGTCCAGGGAACTATGGCTACACCTTC
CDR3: CASSLGGPGNYGYTF

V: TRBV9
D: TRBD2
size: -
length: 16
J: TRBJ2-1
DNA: TGTGCCAGCAGCGCGCCGCGAGCGGGGGGACCCAATGAGCAGTTCTTC
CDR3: CASSAPRAGGPNEQFF

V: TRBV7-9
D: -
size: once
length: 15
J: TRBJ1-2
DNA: TGTGCCAGCAGCCTTTCTTTGCCGACCGTCTATGGCTACACCTTC
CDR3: CASSLSLPTVYGYTF

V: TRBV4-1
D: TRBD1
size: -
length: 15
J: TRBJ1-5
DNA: TGCGCCAGCAGCCTCGGACAGGGGGCTAGTCAGCCCCAGCATTTT
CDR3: CASSLGQGASQPQHF

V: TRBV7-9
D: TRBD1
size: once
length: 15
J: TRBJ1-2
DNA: TGTGCCAGCAGCTCGCCGGGACAGACTCTCTATGGCTACACCTTC
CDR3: CASSSPGQTLYGYTF

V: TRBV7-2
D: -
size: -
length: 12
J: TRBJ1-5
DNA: TGTGCCAGCAGCCGTCCAGGTCAGCCCCAGCATTTT
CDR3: CASSRPGQPQHF

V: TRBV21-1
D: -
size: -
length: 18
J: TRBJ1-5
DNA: TGTGCCAGCAGCTCCCGGAGGCAGCTACAGGATAGCAATCAGCCCCAGCATTTT
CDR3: CASSSRRQLQDSNQPQHF